What follows describes a single T cell receptor beta chain. The sample holds other DNA sequences that translate to the same CDR3. This specimen belongs to a study of shared clonotypes between healthy human individuals. There were no recent acute infections or vaccinations among the donors, who were healthy HIV-negative adults. The CDR3 has 15 residues. Germline V lookup: CDR1 SGDLS, CDR2 YYNGEE. Trimming took 0 bases from V and 0 from J, leaving 7 bases between them. The table came from immunoSEQ multiplex PCR; TCRdb's copy has only in-frame clones and leaves some out. The data contain roughly 510,000 clones, about three quarters of them singletons.

The source is a woman in her thirties or forties in good health. Some clones in this sample may be carry-over from other donors' samples. The chain uses TRBV9 and TRBJ1-3; D is uncertain. Sequenced: PBMCs. CDR3 residues: CASSVGGSSGNTIYF. CDR3 sequence (DNA): TGTGCCAGCAGCGTAGGAGGCAGCTCTGGAAACACCATATATTTT.